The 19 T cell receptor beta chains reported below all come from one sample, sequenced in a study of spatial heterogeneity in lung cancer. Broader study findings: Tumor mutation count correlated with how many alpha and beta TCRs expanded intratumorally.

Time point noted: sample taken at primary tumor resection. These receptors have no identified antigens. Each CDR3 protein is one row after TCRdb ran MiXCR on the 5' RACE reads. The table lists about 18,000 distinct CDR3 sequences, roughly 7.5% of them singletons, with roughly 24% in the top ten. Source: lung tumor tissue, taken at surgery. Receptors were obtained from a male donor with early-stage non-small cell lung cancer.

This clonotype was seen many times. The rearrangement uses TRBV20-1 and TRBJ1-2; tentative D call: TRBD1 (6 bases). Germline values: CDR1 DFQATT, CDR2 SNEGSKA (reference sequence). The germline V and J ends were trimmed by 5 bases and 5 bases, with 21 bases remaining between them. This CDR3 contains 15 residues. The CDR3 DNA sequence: TGCAGTGCTTCGAGTGCGGGGGGCGTATGGTATGGCTACACCTTC. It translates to CSASSAGGVWYGYTF.

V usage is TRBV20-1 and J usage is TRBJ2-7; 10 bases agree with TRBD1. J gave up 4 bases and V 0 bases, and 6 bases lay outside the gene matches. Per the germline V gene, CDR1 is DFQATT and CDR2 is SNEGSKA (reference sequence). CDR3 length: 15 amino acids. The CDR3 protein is CSARDFADRGYEQYF. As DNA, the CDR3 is TGCAGTGCTAGAGATTTTGCGGACAGGGGGTACGAGCAGTACTTC.

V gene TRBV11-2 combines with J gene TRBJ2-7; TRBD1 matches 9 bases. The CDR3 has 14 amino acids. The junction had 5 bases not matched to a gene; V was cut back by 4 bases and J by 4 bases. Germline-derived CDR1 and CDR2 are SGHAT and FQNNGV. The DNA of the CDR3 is TGTGCCAGCAGCTCCCCCGGGACAGGGTACGAGCAGTACTTC. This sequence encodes CASSSPGTGYEQYF.

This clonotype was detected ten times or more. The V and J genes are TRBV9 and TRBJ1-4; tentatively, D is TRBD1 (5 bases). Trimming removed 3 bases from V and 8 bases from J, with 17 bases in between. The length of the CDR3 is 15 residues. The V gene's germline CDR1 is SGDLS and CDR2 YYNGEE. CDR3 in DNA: TGTGCCAGCAGCGACGACAGCGGGCGTTGGGAAAAACTGTTTTTT. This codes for CASSDDSGRWEKLFF.

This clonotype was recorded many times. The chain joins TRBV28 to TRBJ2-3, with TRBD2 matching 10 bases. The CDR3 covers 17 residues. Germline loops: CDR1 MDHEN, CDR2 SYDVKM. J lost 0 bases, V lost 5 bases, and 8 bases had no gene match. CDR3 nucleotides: TGTGCCAGCAGTCCACCCAGCGGGGGGGGTAGCACAGATACGCAGTATTTT. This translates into CASSPPSGGGSTDTQYF.

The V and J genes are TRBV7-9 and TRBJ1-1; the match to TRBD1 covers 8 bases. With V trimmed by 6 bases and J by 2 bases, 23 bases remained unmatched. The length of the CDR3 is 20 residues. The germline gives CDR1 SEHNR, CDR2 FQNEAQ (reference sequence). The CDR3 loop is CASRSRGGSQGAVGNTEAFF. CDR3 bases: TGTGCCAGCAGGAGTAGAGGGGGTAGTCAGGGGGCTGTCGGAAACACTGAAGCTTTCTTT.

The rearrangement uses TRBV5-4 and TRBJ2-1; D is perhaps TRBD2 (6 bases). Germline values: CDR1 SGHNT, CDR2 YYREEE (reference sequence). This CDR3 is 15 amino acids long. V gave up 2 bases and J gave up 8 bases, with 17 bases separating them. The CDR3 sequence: CASSLPGLRNDEQFF. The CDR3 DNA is TGTGCCAGCAGCTTACCGGGACTTCGAAACGATGAGCAGTTCTTC.

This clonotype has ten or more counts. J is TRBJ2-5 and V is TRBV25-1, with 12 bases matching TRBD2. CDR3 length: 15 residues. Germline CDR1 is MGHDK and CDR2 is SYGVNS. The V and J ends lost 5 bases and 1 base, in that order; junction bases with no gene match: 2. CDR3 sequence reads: CASSRLAGAQETQYF. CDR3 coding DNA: TGTGCCAGCAGTAGACTAGCGGGGGCCCAAGAGACCCAGTACTTC.

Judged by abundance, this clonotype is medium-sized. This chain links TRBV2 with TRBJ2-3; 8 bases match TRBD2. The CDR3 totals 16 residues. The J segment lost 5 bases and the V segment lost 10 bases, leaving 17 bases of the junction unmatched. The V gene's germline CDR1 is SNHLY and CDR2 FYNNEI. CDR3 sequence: CATTISRGAYGDTQYF. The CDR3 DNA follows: TGTGCCACCACCATTTCGCGGGGGGCCTACGGAGATACGCAGTATTTT.

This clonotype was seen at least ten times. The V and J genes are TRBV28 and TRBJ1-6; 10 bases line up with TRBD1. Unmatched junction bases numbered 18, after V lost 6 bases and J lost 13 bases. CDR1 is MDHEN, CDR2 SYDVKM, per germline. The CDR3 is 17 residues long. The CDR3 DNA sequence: TGTGCCAGCAGGAGCGGCCGGGACAGGGGTTCCGCCGTCCCCCTCCACTTT. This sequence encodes CASRSGRDRGSAVPLHF.

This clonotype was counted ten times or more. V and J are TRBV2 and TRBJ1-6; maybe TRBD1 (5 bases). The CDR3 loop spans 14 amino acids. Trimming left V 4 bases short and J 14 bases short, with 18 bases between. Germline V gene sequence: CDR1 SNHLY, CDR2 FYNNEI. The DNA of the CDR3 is TGTGCCAGCAGTGTACGAGGGGCCGGTAGATCCCTCCACTTT. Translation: CASSVRGAGRSLHF. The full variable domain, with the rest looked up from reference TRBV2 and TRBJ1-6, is EPEVTQTPSHQVTQMGQEVILRCVPISNHLYFYWYRQILGQKVEFLVSFYNNEISEKSEIFDDQFSVERPDGSNFTLKIRSTKLEDSAMYFCASSVRGAGRSLHFGNGTRLTVT.

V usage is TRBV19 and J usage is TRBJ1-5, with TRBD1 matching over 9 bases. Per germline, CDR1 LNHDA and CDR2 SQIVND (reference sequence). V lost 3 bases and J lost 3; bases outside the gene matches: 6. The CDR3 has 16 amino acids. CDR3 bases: TGTGCCAGTAGTATTCCGGGACAGGGTAACAATCAGCCCCAGCATTTT. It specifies CASSIPGQGNNQPQHF.

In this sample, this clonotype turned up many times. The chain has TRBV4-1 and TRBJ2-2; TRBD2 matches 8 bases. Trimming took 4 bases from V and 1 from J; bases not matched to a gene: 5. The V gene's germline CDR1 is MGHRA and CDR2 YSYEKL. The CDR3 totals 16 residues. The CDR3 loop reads CASSLRSGGNTGELFF. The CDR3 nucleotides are TGCGCCAGCAGCCTTCGAAGCGGGGGGAACACCGGGGAGCTGTTTTTT.

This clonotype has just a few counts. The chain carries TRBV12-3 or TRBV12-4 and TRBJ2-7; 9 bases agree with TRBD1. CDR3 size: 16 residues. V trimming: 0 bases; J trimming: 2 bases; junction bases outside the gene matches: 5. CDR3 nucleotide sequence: TGTGCCAGCAGTTTAGCGTTTGGACAGGGGCCCTACGAGCAGTACTTC. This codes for CASSLAFGQGPYEQYF.

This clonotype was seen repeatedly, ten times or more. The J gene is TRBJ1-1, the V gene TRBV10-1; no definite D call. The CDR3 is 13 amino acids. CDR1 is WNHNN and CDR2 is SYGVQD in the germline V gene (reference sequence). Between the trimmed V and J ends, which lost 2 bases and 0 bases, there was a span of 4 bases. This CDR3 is CASSETLNTEAFF. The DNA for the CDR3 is TGCGCCAGCAGTGAGACCCTGAACACTGAAGCTTTCTTT.

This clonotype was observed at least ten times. The CDR3 spells CASSSGRWDEQFF. The CDR3 region has the DNA TGCGCCAGCAGCTCCGGGCGTTGGGATGAGCAGTTCTTC. The V call is TRBV5-1, the J call TRBJ2-1, with unresolved D. This CDR3 is built from 13 residues. Germline V gives CDR1 SGHRS, CDR2 YFSETQ. V lost 3 bases and J 8 bases, leaving 12 bases between the germline ends.

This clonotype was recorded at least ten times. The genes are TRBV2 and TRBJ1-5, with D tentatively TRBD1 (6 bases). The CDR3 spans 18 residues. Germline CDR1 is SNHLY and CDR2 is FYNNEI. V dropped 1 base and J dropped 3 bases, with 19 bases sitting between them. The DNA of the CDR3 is TGTGCCAGCAGTGAAGAGAGGAGACAGGATCCTAACAATCAGCCCCAGCATTTT. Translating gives CASSEERRQDPNNQPQHF.

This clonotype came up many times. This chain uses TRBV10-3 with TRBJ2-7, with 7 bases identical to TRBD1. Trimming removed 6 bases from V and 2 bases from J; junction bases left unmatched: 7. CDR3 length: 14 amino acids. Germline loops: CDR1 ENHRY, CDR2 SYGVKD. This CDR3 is CAIRPDRAAYEQYF. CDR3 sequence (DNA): TGTGCCATCAGGCCTGACAGGGCCGCCTACGAGCAGTACTTC.

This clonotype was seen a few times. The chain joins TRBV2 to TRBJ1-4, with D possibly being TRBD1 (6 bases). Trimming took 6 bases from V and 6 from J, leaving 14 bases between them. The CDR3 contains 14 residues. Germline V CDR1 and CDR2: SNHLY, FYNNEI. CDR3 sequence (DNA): TGTGCCAGCAGGAACAGGGTAGGGGATGAAAAACTGTTTTTT. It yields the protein CASRNRVGDEKLFF.